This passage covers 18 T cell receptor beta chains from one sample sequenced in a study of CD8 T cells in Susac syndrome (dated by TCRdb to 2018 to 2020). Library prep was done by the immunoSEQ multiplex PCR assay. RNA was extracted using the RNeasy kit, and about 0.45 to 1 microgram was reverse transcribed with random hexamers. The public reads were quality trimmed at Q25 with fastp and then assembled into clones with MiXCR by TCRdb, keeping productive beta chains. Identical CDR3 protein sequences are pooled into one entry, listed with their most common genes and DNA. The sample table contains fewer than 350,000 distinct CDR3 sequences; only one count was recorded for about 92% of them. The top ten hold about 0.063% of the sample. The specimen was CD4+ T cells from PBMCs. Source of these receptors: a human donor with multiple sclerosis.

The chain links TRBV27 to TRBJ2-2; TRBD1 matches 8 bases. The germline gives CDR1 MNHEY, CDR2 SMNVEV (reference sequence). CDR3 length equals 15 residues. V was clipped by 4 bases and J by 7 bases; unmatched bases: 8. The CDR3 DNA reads TGTGCCAGCAGTTCCAGGGGGCAGGGGAACGGGGAGCTGTTTTTT. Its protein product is CASSSRGQGNGELFF.

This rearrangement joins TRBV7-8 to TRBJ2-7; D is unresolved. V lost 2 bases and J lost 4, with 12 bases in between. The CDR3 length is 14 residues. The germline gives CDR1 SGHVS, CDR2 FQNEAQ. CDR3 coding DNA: TGTGCCAGCAGCTTACAACCCTTGATATACGAGCAGTACTTC. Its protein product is CASSLQPLIYEQYF.

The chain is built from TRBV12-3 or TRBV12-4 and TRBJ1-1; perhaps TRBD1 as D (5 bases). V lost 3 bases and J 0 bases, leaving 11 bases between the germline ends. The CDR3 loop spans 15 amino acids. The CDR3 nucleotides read TGTGCCAGCAGTTTTTCGGCAGGGATGAACACTGAAGCTTTCTTT. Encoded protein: CASSFSAGMNTEAFF.

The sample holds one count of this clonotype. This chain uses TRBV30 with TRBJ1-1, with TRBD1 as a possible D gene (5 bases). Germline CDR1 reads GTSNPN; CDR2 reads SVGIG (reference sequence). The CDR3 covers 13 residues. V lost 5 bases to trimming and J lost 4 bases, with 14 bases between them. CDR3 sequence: CAWGRGVTTEAFF. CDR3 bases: TGTGCCTGGGGCCGAGGGGTTACCACTGAAGCTTTCTTT.

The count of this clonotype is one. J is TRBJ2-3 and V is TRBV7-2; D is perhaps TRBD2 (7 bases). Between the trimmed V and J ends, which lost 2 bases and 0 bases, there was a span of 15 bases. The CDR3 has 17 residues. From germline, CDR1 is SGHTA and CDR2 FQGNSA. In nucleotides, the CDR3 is TGTGCCAGCAGCTTACGCTTGGCGGGGGCTAGCACAGATACGCAGTATTTT. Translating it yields CASSLRLAGASTDTQYF.

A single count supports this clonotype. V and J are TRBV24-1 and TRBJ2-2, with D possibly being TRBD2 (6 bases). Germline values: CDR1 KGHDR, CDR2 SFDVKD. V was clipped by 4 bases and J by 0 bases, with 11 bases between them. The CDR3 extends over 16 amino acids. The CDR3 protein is CATSDPSGANTGELFF. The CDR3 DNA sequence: TGTGCCACCAGTGACCCCTCGGGGGCGAACACCGGGGAGCTGTTTTTT.

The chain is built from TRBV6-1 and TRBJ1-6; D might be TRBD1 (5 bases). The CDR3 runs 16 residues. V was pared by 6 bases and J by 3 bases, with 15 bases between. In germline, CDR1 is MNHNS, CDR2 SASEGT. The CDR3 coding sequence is TGTGCCAGCAGGGCCCCCGGGACGAGCTATAATTCACCCCTCCACTTT. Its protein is CASRAPGTSYNSPLHF.

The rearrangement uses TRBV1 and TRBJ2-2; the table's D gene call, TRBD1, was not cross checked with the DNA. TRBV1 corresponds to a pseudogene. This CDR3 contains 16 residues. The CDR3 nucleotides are TGCACCAGCAGCCAGTTAAGGACAGGGGCCACCGGGGAGCTGTTTTTT. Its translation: CTSSQLRTGATGELFF.

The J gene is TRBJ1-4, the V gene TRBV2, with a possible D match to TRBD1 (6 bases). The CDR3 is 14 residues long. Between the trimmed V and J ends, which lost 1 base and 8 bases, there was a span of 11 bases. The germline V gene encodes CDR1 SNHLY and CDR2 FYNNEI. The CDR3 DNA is TGTGCCAGCAGTGAAGATGCACAGGGCGAAAAACTGTTTTTT. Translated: CASSEDAQGEKLFF.

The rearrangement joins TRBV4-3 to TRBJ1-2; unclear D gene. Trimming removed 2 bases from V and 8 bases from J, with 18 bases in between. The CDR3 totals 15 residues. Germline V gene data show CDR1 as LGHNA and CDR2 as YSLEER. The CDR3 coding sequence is TGCGCCAGCAGCCAATCAGACATCCGGACTGGAGGCTACACCTTC. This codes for CASSQSDIRTGGYTF.

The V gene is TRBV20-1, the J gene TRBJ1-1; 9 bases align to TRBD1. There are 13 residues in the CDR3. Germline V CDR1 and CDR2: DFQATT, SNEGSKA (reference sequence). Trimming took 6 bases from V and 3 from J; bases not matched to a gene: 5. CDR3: CSAPGQGYTEAFF. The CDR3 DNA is TGCAGTGCCCCGGGACAGGGTTACACTGAAGCTTTCTTT.

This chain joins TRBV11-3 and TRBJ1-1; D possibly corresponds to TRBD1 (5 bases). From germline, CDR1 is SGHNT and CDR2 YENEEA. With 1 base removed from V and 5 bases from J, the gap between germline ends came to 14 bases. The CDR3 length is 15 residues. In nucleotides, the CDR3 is TGTGCCAGCAGCTTAGCGGCAGGGCTGGAGACTGAAGCTTTCTTT. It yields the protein CASSLAAGLETEAFF.

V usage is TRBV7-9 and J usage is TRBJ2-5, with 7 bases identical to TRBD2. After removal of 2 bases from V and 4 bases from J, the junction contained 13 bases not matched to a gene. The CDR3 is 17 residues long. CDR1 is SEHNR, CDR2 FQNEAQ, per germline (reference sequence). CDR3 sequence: CASSLPRTRTGGETQYF. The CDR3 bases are TGTGCCAGCAGCTTACCTCGGACTAGAACGGGGGGAGAGACCCAGTACTTC.

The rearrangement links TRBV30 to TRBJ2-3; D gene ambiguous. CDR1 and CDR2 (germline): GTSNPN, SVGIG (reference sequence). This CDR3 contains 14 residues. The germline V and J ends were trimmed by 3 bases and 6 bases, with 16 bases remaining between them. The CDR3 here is CAWSAKHGVDTQYF. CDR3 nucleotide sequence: TGTGCCTGGAGCGCTAAACACGGCGTGGATACGCAGTATTTT.

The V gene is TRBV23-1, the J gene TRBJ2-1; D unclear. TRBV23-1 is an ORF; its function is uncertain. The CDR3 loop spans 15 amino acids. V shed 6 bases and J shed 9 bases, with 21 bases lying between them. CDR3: CASSRKLTPGREQFF. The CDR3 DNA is TGCGCCAGCAGCCGCAAATTAACCCCGGGTCGTGAGCAGTTCTTC.

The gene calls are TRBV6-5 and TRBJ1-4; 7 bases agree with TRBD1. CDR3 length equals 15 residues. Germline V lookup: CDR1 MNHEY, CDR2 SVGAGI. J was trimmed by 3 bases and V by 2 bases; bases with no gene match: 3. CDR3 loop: CASSYMGQPNEKLFF. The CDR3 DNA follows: TGTGCCAGCAGTTACATGGGACAGCCTAATGAAAAACTGTTTTTT.

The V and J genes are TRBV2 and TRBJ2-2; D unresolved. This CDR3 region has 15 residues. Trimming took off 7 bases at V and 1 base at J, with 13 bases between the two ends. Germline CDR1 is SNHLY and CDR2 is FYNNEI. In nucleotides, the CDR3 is TGTGCCAGCAAGTATAGGAGCCTGAACACCGGGGAGCTGTTTTTT. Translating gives CASKYRSLNTGELFF. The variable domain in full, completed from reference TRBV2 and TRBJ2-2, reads EPEVTQTPSHQVTQMGQEVILRCVPISNHLYFYWYRQILGQKVEFLVSFYNNEISEKSEIFDDQFSVERPDGSNFTLKIRSTKLEDSAMYFCASKYRSLNTGELFFGEGSRLTVL.

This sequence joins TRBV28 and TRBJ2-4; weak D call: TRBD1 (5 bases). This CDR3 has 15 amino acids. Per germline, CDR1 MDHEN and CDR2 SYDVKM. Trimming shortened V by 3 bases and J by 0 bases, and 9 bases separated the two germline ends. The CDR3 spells CASSFGGAAKNIQYF. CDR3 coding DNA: TGTGCCAGCAGTTTTGGTGGGGCAGCCAAAAACATTCAGTACTTC.